The 30 T cell receptor beta chains given below trace back to one sample, sequenced in a study of blood T cell repertoires in COVID-19. TCRdb's copy holds only in-frame clones and misses some; the assay was immunoSEQ multiplex PCR. The table shows around 500,000 clones, with roughly nine tenths occurring only once. Sequencing used PBMCs or T cells enriched from blood (not recorded which). The receptors originated from a woman in her fifties or sixties who had recovered from COVID-19.

The chain has TRBV18 and TRBJ2-5; D is possibly TRBD2 (6 bases). The CDR3 has 15 residues. Trimming shortened V by 2 bases and J by 2 bases, and 12 bases separated the two germline ends. Germline assignment: CDR1 KGHSH and CDR2 LQKENI. CDR3 residues: CASSPKVAVQETQYF. The CDR3 DNA reads as TGTGCCAGCTCACCAAAAGTAGCGGTGCAAGAGACCCAGTACTTC.

This clone was seen a few times. V gene TRBV5-4 combines with J gene TRBJ1-3; the D gene is possibly TRBD1 (6 bases). This CDR3 has 15 amino acids. V dropped 3 bases and J dropped 8 bases, with 18 bases sitting between them. CDR1 SGHNT and CDR2 YYREEE come from the germline V gene (reference sequence). CDR3 sequence reads: CASSSQQGTGDTIYF. The DNA for the CDR3 is TGTGCCAGCAGCTCCCAACAGGGAACCGGGGACACCATATATTTT.

V usage is TRBV29-1 and J usage is TRBJ1-2, with D possibly matching TRBD1 (6 bases). The germline V gene has CDR1 SQVTM and CDR2 ANQGSEA. V dropped 5 bases and J dropped 3 bases, with 13 bases sitting between them. The CDR3 is 13 residues long. CDR3 nucleotide sequence: TGCAGCGTTCCAACAGGGAGGGACTATGGCTACACCTTC. Its protein is CSVPTGRDYGYTF. Full variable domain (remainder filled in from reference TRBV29-1 and TRBJ1-2): SAVISQKPSRDICQRGTSLTIQCQVDSQVTMMFWYRQQPGQSLTLIATANQGSEATYESGFVIDKFPISRPNLTFSTLTVSNMSPEDSSIYLCSVPTGRDYGYTFGSGTRLTVV.

This clone was counted a few times. J is TRBJ2-2 and V is TRBV18, with unresolved D. Between the trimmed V and J ends, which lost 2 bases and 5 bases, there was a span of 12 bases. The CDR3 is 15 residues long. Germline V CDR1 and CDR2: KGHSH, LQKENI. CDR3 sequence (DNA): TGTGCCAGCTCACCAGAGACTGGCCCGACCGGGGAGCTGTTTTTT. As protein: CASSPETGPTGELFF.

This clone was observed a handful of times. This sequence joins TRBV6-2 or TRBV6-3 and TRBJ2-5; no clear D. Germline CDR1 is MNHEY and CDR2 is SVGEGT. There are 14 residues in the CDR3. Trimming left V 2 bases short and J 1 base short, with 8 bases between. The CDR3 protein is CASSYRLSQETQYF. CDR3 nucleotide sequence: TGTGCCAGCAGTTACCGACTTTCCCAAGAGACCCAGTACTTC.

J is TRBJ1-3 and V is TRBV4-1; D remains unclear. V dropped 4 bases and J dropped 0 bases, with 10 bases sitting between them. The CDR3 has 15 amino acids. Germline V gene sequence: CDR1 MGHRA, CDR2 YSYEKL. CDR3 sequence: CASSRGVSSGNTIYF. In DNA, the CDR3 is TGCGCCAGCAGCCGCGGGGTGAGCTCTGGAAACACCATATATTTT.

V usage is TRBV13 and J usage is TRBJ2-7, with D unresolved. CDR3 size: 13 residues. V was clipped by 4 bases and J by 3 bases, with 10 bases between them. Per germline, CDR1 PRHDT and CDR2 FYEKMQ (reference sequence). CDR3 bases: TGTGCCAGCAGCTCCCGGTACGGCTACGAGCAGTACTTC. It is translated as CASSSRYGYEQYF.

The rearrangement joins TRBV15 to TRBJ1-2, with D maybe TRBD1 (5 bases). Germline CDR1 is LNHNV and CDR2 is YYDKDF (reference sequence). The CDR3 contains 14 residues. V lost 3 bases and J 2 bases, leaving 10 bases between the germline ends. The CDR3 coding sequence is TGTGCCACCAGCAGTGGGGCAATGAACTATGGCTACACCTTC. Protein: CATSSGAMNYGYTF.

V and J are TRBV4-1 and TRBJ2-2, with TRBD2 matching 7 bases. The CDR3 spans 15 residues. Trimming took 4 bases from V and 2 from J; bases not matched to a gene: 4. Germline V gene data show CDR1 as MGHRA and CDR2 as YSYEKL. CDR3 protein: CASSRGLFNTGELFF. CDR3 bases: TGCGCCAGCAGCCGGGGACTATTCAACACCGGGGAGCTGTTTTTT.

This clone occurred many times. V gene TRBV7-2 combines with J gene TRBJ1-1, with TRBD1 identical over 8 bases. The CDR3 runs to 14 residues. Unmatched junction bases numbered 14, after V lost 6 bases and J lost 11 bases. CDR1 and CDR2 from the germline V gene are SGHTA and FQGNSA. Written as DNA, the CDR3 is TGTGCCAGCAGACCCCGGACAGGGCCGCCAGAGGCTTTCTTT. Its translation is CASRPRTGPPEAFF.

This chain joins TRBV6-5 and TRBJ2-7, with a tentative D call TRBD2 (5 bases). Trimming stripped 6 bases from V and 2 bases from J, with 14 bases between. There are 14 residues in the CDR3. Germline values: CDR1 MNHEY, CDR2 SVGAGI. The CDR3 sequence: CASRPGGSTYEQYF. The DNA for the CDR3 is TGTGCCAGCAGGCCCGGAGGCTCAACCTACGAGCAGTACTTC.

The chain links TRBV5-1 to TRBJ2-2; a weak D match, TRBD1 (6 bases). The CDR3 length is 17 residues. The V and J ends lost 1 base and 4 bases respectively, with 17 bases between them. Germline CDR1 reads SGHRS; CDR2 reads YFSETQ. The CDR3 loop reads CASSLTGNRDGTGELFF. DNA for the CDR3: TGCGCCAGCAGCTTGACAGGGAATCGGGACGGCACCGGGGAGCTGTTTTTT.

V is TRBV10-3 and J is TRBJ2-3; D remains ambiguous. In germline, CDR1 is ENHRY, CDR2 SYGVKD. This CDR3 region has 13 residues. Trimming left V 11 bases short and J 5 bases short, with 17 bases between. For the CDR3, the DNA is TGTGCCCCCTATCGGGTGTTGGGAGATACGCAGTATTTT. Translating gives CAPYRVLGDTQYF.

V and J are TRBV19 and TRBJ1-4; D not resolved. The germline V gene has CDR1 LNHDA and CDR2 SQIVND (reference sequence). The ends were cut back, 1 base at V and 8 bases at J, with 17 bases in the middle. The CDR3 spans 16 residues. CDR3 sequence (DNA): TGTGCCAGTAGTATAGTCATGGGCCCCGGCGAGGAAAAACTGTTTTTT. It specifies CASSIVMGPGEEKLFF.

The chain is built from TRBV5-1 and TRBJ2-7, with TRBD2 matching over 8 bases. Germline CDR1 SGHRS, CDR2 YFSETQ. J gave up 0 bases and V 0 bases, and 5 bases lay outside the gene matches. The CDR3 length is 16 residues. This chain's CDR3 is CASSLGTSGPSYEQYV. The DNA for the CDR3 is TGCGCCAGCAGCTTGGGTACTAGCGGACCCTCCTACGAGCAGTACGTC.

This clone was seen only a few times. The chain joins TRBV19 to TRBJ2-1; TRBD1 might be the D (5 bases). This CDR3 has 15 residues. The germline V and J ends were trimmed by 0 bases and 4 bases, with 10 bases remaining between them. Germline V lookup: CDR1 LNHDA, CDR2 SQIVND (reference sequence). The CDR3 DNA reads TGTGCCAGTAGTATAGAGGGCAGGGATTACAATGAGCAGTTCTTC. This sequence encodes CASSIEGRDYNEQFF.

The V gene is TRBV2, the J gene TRBJ2-5; perhaps TRBD2 as D (6 bases). The CDR3 extends over 13 amino acids. Germline V gene data show CDR1 as SNHLY and CDR2 as FYNNEI. The V end was cut by 4 bases, the J end by 2 bases, with 8 bases between. CDR3 in DNA: TGTGCCAGCAGTGGGGACTTACAAGAGACCCAGTACTTC. Protein: CASSGDLQETQYF.

This rearrangement joins TRBV27 to TRBJ1-1; a possible D gene is TRBD1 (5 bases). V was shortened by 4 bases and J by 6 bases, with 15 bases between the two germline ends. From germline, CDR1 is MNHEY and CDR2 SMNVEV (reference sequence). The CDR3 totals 14 residues. This CDR3 reads CASSYSGGGAEAFF. DNA for the CDR3: TGTGCCAGCAGTTATTCGGGGGGAGGTGCTGAAGCTTTCTTT.

The gene calls are TRBV11-2 and TRBJ2-7; the match to TRBD1 covers 8 bases. The germline CDR1 and CDR2 sequences are SGHAT and FQNNGV. The CDR3 contains 15 residues. The trim removed 5 bases at V and 4 bases at J, leaving 10 bases unmatched. DNA for the CDR3: TGTGCCAGCAGCGTTACCTTGACAGGGGATTACGAGCAGTACGTC. It yields the protein CASSVTLTGDYEQYV.

The V call is TRBV2, the J call TRBJ2-5, with D perhaps TRBD1 (6 bases). The CDR3 sequence is 16 residues long. The germline gives CDR1 SNHLY, CDR2 FYNNEI. The V gene lost 3 bases and the J gene lost 4 bases, with 18 bases spanning the gap. The DNA of the CDR3 is TGTGCCAGCAGTGATACGCGCAACAGGGTGAGAGAGACCCAGTACTTC. As protein: CASSDTRNRVRETQYF.

The chain has TRBV5-1 and TRBJ2-3, with 10 bases lining up with TRBD2. Looked up from germline, CDR1 is SGHRS and CDR2 is YFSETQ. The CDR3 runs to 16 residues. Trimming cost V 3 bases and J 12 bases; bases outside gene matches: 16. The CDR3 DNA is TGCGCCAGCAGCTCCGGTGGGAACCTAGCGGGGGCCCTTCAGTATTTT. Its protein is CASSSGGNLAGALQYF.

In nucleotides, the CDR3 is TGCGCCAGCAGCCAACGTCCCGGGACTAGCGGGAGCTCCTACAATGAGCAGTTCTTC. Translating it yields CASSQRPGTSGSSYNEQFF. The chain couples TRBV4-1 to TRBJ2-1, with 14 positions matching TRBD2. The CDR3 is made up of 19 amino acids. The V and J ends lost 2 bases and 0 bases, in that order; junction bases with no gene match: 6. Germline loops: CDR1 MGHRA, CDR2 YSYEKL.

As for this clone: This CDR3 is also generated by other DNA sequences in the sample. The V and J genes are TRBV7-2 and TRBJ2-3; 13 positions agree with TRBD2. Germline loops: CDR1 SGHTA, CDR2 FQGNSA. V trimming: 5 bases; J trimming: 6 bases; junction bases outside the gene matches: 8. This CDR3 comprises 16 residues. The CDR3 nucleotides read TGTGCCAGCAGCCTAAGACTAGCGGGGGGCCCCGATACGCAGTATTTT. It is translated as CASSLRLAGGPDTQYF.

This chain links TRBV19 with TRBJ1-5; D is ambiguous. The germline CDR1 and CDR2 sequences are LNHDA and SQIVND (reference sequence). The CDR3 covers 13 residues. Trimming pared 7 bases from V and 5 bases from J, leaving 12 bases between. Here the CDR3 reads CASTSSVYQPQHF. CDR3 nucleotide sequence: TGTGCCAGTACCTCGAGCGTTTATCAGCCCCAGCATTTT.

The CDR3 is CASSFGRGTSGYGYTF. As DNA, the CDR3 is TGTGCCAGCAGCTTTGGAAGGGGTACTTCGGGCTATGGCTACACCTTC. This sequence joins TRBV7-9 and TRBJ1-2; D is possibly TRBD1 (5 bases). Germline V lookup: CDR1 SEHNR, CDR2 FQNEAQ (reference sequence). This CDR3 is 16 amino acids long. Trimming removed 3 bases from V and 4 bases from J, with 18 bases in between.

This chain joins TRBV7-2 and TRBJ2-2, with 7 bases fitting TRBD1. Germline values: CDR1 SGHTA, CDR2 FQGNSA. The CDR3 contains 14 residues. Trimming took 3 bases from V and 3 from J; bases not matched to a gene: 1. In DNA, the CDR3 is TGTGCCAGCAGCTTGGACAGGCACACCGGGGAGCTGTTTTTT. This sequence encodes CASSLDRHTGELFF.

The CDR3 DNA is TGTGCCAGCAGCACCGGGAGCTCCTATGGCTACACCTTC. Protein product: CASSTGSSYGYTF. The chain carries TRBV6-5 and TRBJ1-2; no reliable D call. CDR3 size: 13 residues. Deletions cut 6 bases from V and 4 bases from J, with 12 bases between. Germline lookup yields CDR1 MNHEY and CDR2 SVGAGI.

This clone has a handful of counts. The V gene is TRBV7-6, the J gene TRBJ2-2; the match to TRBD2 covers 11 bases. Germline CDR1 SGHVS, CDR2 FNYEAQ. Unmatched junction bases numbered 4, after V lost 5 bases and J lost 2 bases. There are 16 residues in the CDR3. DNA for the CDR3: TGTGCCAGCAGCATACTAGCGGGGGCCAACACCGGGGAGCTGTTTTTT. Translation gives CASSILAGANTGELFF.

J is TRBJ1-3 and V is TRBV21-1; the table's D call of TRBD1 was not tested on the DNA. TRBV21-1 is given as a pseudogene. This CDR3 is 18 amino acids long. CDR3 loop: CASSKAPGQLVSGNTIYF. CDR3 DNA sequence: TGTGCCAGCAGCAAAGCGCCAGGGCAGCTAGTCTCTGGAAACACCATATATTTT.

The V and J genes are TRBV19 and TRBJ2-3; TRBD2 matches at 9 bases. Germline V gene lookup returns CDR1 LNHDA and CDR2 SQIVND (reference sequence). The CDR3 is made up of 14 amino acids. V was clipped by 5 bases and J by 3 bases; unmatched bases: 3. In DNA form, the CDR3 reads TGTGCCAGTAGTTGGCGGGGGGGGACAGATACGCAGTATTTT. Translated: CASSWRGGTDTQYF.